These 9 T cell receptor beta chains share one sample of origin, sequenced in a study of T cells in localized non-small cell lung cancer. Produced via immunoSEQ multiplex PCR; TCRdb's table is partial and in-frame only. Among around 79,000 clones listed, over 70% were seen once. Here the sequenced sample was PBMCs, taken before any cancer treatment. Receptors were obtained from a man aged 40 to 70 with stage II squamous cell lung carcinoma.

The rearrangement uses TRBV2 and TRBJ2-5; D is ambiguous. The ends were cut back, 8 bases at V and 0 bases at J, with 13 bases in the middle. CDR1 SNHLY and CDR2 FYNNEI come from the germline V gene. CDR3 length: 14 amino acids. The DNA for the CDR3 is TGTGCCAGCGCCGGGTGGGCGCACCAAGAGACCCAGTACTTC. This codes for CASAGWAHQETQYF.

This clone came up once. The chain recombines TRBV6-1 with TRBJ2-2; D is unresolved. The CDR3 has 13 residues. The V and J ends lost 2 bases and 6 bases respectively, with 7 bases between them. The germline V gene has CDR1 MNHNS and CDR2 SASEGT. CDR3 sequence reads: CASSETGPGELFF. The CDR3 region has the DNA TGTGCCAGCAGTGAAACCGGGCCCGGGGAGCTGTTTTTT.

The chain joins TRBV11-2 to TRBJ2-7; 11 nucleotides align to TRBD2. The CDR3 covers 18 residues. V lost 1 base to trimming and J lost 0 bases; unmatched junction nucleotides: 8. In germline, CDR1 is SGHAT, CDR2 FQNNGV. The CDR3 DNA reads TGTGCCAGCAGCTTAGTCTCCGGACTAGCGGGCGCCTCCTACGAGCAGTACTTC. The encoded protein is CASSLVSGLAGASYEQYF.

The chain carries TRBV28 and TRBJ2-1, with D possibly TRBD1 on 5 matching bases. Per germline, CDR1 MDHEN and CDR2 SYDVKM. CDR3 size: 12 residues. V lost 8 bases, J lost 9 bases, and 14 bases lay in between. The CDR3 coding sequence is TGTGCCAGCTTCAGGGCGGATAGTGAGCAGTTCTTC. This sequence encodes CASFRADSEQFF.

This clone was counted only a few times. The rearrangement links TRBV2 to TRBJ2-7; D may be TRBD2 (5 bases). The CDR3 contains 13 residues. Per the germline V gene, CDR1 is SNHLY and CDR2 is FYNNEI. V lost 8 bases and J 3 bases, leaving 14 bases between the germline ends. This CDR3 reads CASGWTGYYEQYF. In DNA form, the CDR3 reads TGTGCCAGCGGCTGGACGGGATACTACGAGCAGTACTTC. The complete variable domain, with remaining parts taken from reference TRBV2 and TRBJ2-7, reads EPEVTQTPSHQVTQMGQEVILRCVPISNHLYFYWYRQILGQKVEFLVSFYNNEISEKSEIFDDQFSVERPDGSNFTLKIRSTKLEDSAMYFCASGWTGYYEQYFGPGTRLTVT.

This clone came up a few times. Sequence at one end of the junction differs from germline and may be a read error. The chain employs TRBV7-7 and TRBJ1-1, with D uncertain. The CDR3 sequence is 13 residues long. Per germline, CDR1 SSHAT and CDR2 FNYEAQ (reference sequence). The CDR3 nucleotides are TGTGCTAGCAGCTTAGAACTGAACACTGAAGCTTTCTTT. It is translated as CASSLELNTEAFF.

The DNA for the CDR3 is TGTGCCAGCAGCTTGGGGAGCGCGATTGTGAACACTGAAGCTTTCTTT. It encodes CASSLGSAIVNTEAFF. V gene TRBV5-8 combines with J gene TRBJ1-1; D not certain. The germline gives CDR1 SGHTS, CDR2 YDEGEE. Trimming removed 0 bases from V and 0 bases from J, with 12 bases in between. This CDR3 contains 16 residues.

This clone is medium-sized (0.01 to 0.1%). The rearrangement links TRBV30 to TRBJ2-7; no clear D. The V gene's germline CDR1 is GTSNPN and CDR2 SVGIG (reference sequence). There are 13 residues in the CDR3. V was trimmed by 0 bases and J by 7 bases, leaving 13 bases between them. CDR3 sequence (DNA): TGTGCCTGGAGTGTAAGTACGGCAGGAGAGCAGTACTTC. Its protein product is CAWSVSTAGEQYF.

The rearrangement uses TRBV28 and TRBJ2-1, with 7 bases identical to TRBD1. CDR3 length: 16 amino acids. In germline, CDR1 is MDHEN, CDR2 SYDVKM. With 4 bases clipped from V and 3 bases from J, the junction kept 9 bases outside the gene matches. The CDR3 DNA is TGTGCCAGCAGTTCGGACAGGATTGGGGTCTACAATGAGCAGTTCTTC. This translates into CASSSDRIGVYNEQFF.